This TCR beta chain was captured by sequencing in a study of CD8 T cells in Susac syndrome. With random hexamers, roughly 0.45 to 1 ug RNA was reverse transcribed. Amplification of TCR beta CDR3 spanned 54 Vbeta and 13 Jbeta via immunoSEQ multiplex PCR. TCRdb analysed the immunoSEQ multiplex PCR reads with MiXCR anew, one entry per CDR3 protein. The profile covers approximately 230,000 distinct CDR3 sequences, with 90% to 95% appearing a single time and 0.065% to 0.075% taken by the ten largest. This clonotype occurred once. V was shortened by 7 bases and J by 0 bases, with 15 bases between the two germline ends. CDR3 length equals 16 residues.

Sequenced sample: CD4+ T cells from PBMCs. V usage is TRBV12-3 or TRBV12-4 and J usage is TRBJ2-2; tentatively, D is TRBD1 (5 bases). The sequence was collected from a human donor with multiple sclerosis. Written as DNA, the CDR3 is TGTGCCAGCACCCTTGGGGCAGGGCCGAACACCGGGGAGCTGTTTTTT. Its translation is CASTLGAGPNTGELFF.